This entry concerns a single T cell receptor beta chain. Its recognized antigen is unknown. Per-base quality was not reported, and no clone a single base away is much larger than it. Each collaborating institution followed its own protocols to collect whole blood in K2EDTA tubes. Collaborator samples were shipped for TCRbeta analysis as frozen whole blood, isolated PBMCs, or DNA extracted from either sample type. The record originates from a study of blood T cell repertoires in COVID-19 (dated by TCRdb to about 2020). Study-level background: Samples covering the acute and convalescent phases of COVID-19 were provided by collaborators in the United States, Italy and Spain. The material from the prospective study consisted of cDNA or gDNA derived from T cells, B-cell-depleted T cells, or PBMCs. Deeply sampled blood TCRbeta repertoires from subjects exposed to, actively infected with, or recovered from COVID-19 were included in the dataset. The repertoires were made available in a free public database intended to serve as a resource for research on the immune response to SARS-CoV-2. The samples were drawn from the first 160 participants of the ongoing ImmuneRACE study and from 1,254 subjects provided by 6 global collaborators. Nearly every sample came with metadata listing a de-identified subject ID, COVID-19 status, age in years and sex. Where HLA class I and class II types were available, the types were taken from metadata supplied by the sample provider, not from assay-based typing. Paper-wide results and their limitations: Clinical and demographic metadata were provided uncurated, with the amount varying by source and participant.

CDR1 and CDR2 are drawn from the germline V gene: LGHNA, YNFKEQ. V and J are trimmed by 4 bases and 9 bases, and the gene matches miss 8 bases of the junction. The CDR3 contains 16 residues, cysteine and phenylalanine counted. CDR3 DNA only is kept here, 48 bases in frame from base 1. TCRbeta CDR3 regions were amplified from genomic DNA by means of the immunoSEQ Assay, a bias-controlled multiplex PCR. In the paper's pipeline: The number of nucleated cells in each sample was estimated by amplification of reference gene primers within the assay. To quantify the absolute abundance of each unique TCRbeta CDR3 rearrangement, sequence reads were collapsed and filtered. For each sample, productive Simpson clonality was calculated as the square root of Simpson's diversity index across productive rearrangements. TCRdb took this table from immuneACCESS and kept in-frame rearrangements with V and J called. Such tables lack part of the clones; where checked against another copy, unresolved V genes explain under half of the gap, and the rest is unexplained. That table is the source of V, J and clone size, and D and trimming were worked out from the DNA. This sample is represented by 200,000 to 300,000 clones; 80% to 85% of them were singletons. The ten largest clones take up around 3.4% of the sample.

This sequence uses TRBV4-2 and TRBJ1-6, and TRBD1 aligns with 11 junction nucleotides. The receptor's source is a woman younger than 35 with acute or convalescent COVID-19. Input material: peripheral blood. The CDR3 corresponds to CASSRGTGGDSSPLHF. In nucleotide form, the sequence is TGTGCCAGCAGCCGAGGGACAGGGGGAGATAGTTCACCCCTCCACTTT.